This T cell receptor beta chain came from a study of early T cells in non-severe SARS-CoV-2 infection (dated by TCRdb to the early 2020s). At the level of the whole study: Because TCR sequencing was done on bulk RNA from unsorted whole blood, the alpha and beta chains could not be paired.

At the junction V is shortened by 6 bases and J by 2 bases, with 10 bases in between. Measured from the cysteine to the phenylalanine, the CDR3 is 13 residues long. Of all the DNA, just the CDR3 is kept, 39 bases in frame from base 1. Via the germline V gene, CDR1 is MNHNS and CDR2 SASEGT. Overall study results and their limits: VDJdb matching was skewed toward anti-spike CD8 responses, so virus-specific expansions were likely underestimated and private and CD4 specificities were missed.

Set within a cohort of healthcare workers in London, UK, this nested case-control study involved weekly PCR testing of nasopharyngeal swabs along with blood sampling. Healthcare workers were enrolled in the week of the UK lockdown, from 23 to 31 March 2020, and were followed every week for up to about 16 weeks. A remark on this clonotype: Its antigen specificity is not known. The sample holds no much larger clone one base away, and base qualities are not on file.

Libraries came from 5' RACE. TCRdb records NextSeq 500 as the sequencer. The TCR library protocol attached unique molecular identifiers to individual cDNA molecules to correct for sequencing error and PCR bias. Both TCR alpha and beta chains were sequenced, and tight co-correlation was observed between alpha and beta sequence abundances in each sample. As for the original processing: Decombinator V4 was used to annotate TCR sequences for V gene, J gene and CDR3. TCRs were defined as expanded if a significant change between any two time points was detected under a Poisson model with p below 0.0001. TCR abundances were normalised to the total number of TCRs sequenced per sample and expressed as counts per million. MAIT TCRs were defined by TRAV1-2 paired with TRAJ12, TRAJ20 or TRAJ33, and iNKT TCRs by TRAV10 paired with TRAJ18. VDJdb, accessed on 1 November 2021, was searched for TCRs annotated for CMV, EBV and SARS-CoV-2, and TCRs annotated for more than one antigen were excluded. TCRdb cleaned the public reads at Q25 with fastp, built clones with MiXCR and kept in-frame beta chains. Under each unique CDR3 protein, matching rows form one entry showing the most common genes and DNA. The authors' filters were not applied to this entry. The sample has tens of thousands of distinct CDR3 sequences on record, approximately 13% of them singletons. The ten largest make up less than 4.5% of the sample.

The chain joins TRBV6-1 to TRBJ2-5; TRBD1 is possibly the D segment (6 matching bases). Sequencing used whole blood. The receptor was isolated from an adult who was a healthcare worker with PCR-confirmed SARS-CoV-2 infection or an uninfected control (not recorded which). CDR3 sequence: CASSGTPQETQYF. The sequenced DNA: TGTGCCAGCAGCGGGACACCACAAGAGACCCAGTACTTC.